Detailed here is one T cell receptor beta chain. The antigen is unknown. Trimming removed 4 bases from V and 8 bases from J; junction bases left unmatched: 5. The CDR3 contains 15 residues. Germline assignment: CDR1 LGHNA and CDR2 YSLEER. The sample comes from a study of T cell repertoires in ileal Crohn's disease. As for the study in general: At postoperative colonoscopy, neoterminal ileum biopsies were taken as M6.

Sample time point: neoterminal ileum biopsy at postoperative endoscopy, about 6 months after surgery. Libraries were prepared by immunoSEQ multiplex PCR; TCRdb keeps only in-frame clonotypes and omits some of them. The profile covers about 10,000 clones, with roughly 80% appearing a single time and less than 20% taken by the ten largest. Regarding the study as a whole: Active smokers at surgery had more clonal expansions than non-smokers.

Sample: ileal tissue. The origin of this receptor is an adult with Crohn's disease. This chain links TRBV4-3 with TRBJ1-6, with 10 bases aligning to TRBD1. CDR3 in amino acids: CASSPGQGGYSPLHF. The CDR3 bases are TGCGCCAGCAGCCCCGGACAGGGGGGTTATTCACCCCTCCACTTT.